These T cell receptor beta chains were read from a single sample in a study of graft-versus-host responses after intestinal transplantation. The data were produced by immunoSEQ multiplex PCR, yet TCRdb's version contains in-frame clones alone and is incomplete. The table lists 15,000 to 20,000 clones, 38% of them singletons. The starting material was alloreactive CD4+ T cells from a mixed lymphocyte reaction culture, obtained before intestinal transplant. These receptors were taken from a human patient who received an intestinal transplant. Both conserved end residues are part of each CDR3. Fields, in order: J gene, V gene, D gene, clone size, CDR3 protein, CDR3 DNA. D genes are given only for firm matches. Some rows mark clone size as missing; the rest say once, few, many or name a class of expanded clone.

TRBJ2-3	TRBV11-2	TRBD2	-	CASSWGLAGASDTQYF	TGTGCCAGCAGCTGGGGACTAGCGGGGGCGTCAGATACGCAGTATTTT
TRBJ1-1	TRBV18	TRBD1	-	CASSYRGDTEAFF	TGTGCCAGCTCATACAGGGGTGACACTGAAGCTTTCTTT
TRBJ1-3	TRBV6-5	-	medium-sized	CASSLTRGNTIYF	TGTGCCAGCAGTCTTACACGAGGAAACACCATATATTTT
TRBJ2-1	TRBV29-1	-	-	CSVYPVAGYNEQFF	TGCAGCGTTTACCCCGTGGCAGGGTACAATGAGCAGTTCTTC
TRBJ2-7	TRBV29-1	TRBD1	few	CSVDRDRAGEQYF	TGCAGCGTAGACCGGGACAGGGCGGGCGAGCAGTACTTC
TRBJ1-6	TRBV5-1	TRBD1	few	CASSLTGQVNSPLHF	TGCGCCAGCAGCCTGACGGGACAGGTGAATTCACCCCTCCACTTT
TRBJ1-1	TRBV15	-	-	CATSRVYGEAFF	TGTGCCACCAGCAGAGTTTATGGTGAAGCTTTCTTT
TRBJ1-2	TRBV6-1	-	once	CASRPGGRLAYGYTF	TGTGCCAGCAGGCCAGGTGGACGCCTGGCTTATGGCTACACCTTC
TRBJ2-3	TRBV18	TRBD2	few	CASSPPAGGPDRDTQYF	TGTGCCAGCTCACCACCCGCGGGGGGGCCCGACAGAGATACGCAGTATTTT
TRBJ2-3	TRBV19	TRBD1	-	CASSPWTGGATQYF	TGTGCCAGTAGTCCCTGGACAGGGGGCGCGACGCAGTATTTT
TRBJ2-7	TRBV6-6	TRBD2	-	CATKPGLAPYEQYF	TGTGCCACCAAACCGGGACTAGCGCCGTACGAGCAGTACTTC
TRBJ2-3	TRBV12-5	TRBD2	few	CASGLSAGGRSDTQYF	TGTGCTAGTGGTTTGTCGGCGGGGGGTCGTTCAGATACGCAGTATTTT
TRBJ1-2	TRBV7-8	-	few	CASSLRQDTYGYTF	TGTGCCAGCAGCTTAAGACAGGACACCTATGGCTACACCTTC
TRBJ2-5	TRBV5-1	-	-	CASSLEGQETQYF	TGCGCCAGCAGCTTGGAGGGCCAAGAGACCCAGTACTTC
TRBJ2-2	TRBV11-2	TRBD1	-	CASSIRGTVTTGELFF	TGTGCCAGCAGCATTAGGGGGACAGTTACCACCGGGGAGCTGTTTTTT
TRBJ2-5	TRBV5-4	-	few	CASSLATSAETQYF	TGTGCCAGCAGCTTGGCCACGAGTGCGGAGACCCAGTACTTC
TRBJ1-6	TRBV11-1	-	few	CASSFGESYNSPLHF	TGTGCCAGCAGCTTTGGGGAATCCTATAATTCACCCCTCCACTTT
TRBJ2-7	TRBV5-1	TRBD1	few	CASSFTTGAYEQYF	TGCGCCAGCAGCTTCACGACAGGGGCCTACGAGCAGTACTTC
TRBJ2-1	TRBV4-2	TRBD2	few	CASSRLAGNEQFF	TGTGCCAGCAGCCGACTAGCGGGGAATGAGCAGTTCTTC